Below, 23 T cell receptor beta chains from the same sample are listed, as sequenced in a study of T-cell memory formation after mild COVID-19. TCRdb fed the 5' RACE reads into MiXCR, producing one record per CDR3 protein. The repertoire holds roughly 310,000 distinct CDR3 sequences, with approximately 15% as singletons. The source material was PBMCs or a T cell subset sorted from them (not recorded which). These receptors came from a man younger than 30 who had mild COVID-19 (a few samples of this study predate the infection). Cell type and time point are not known.

V usage is TRBV4-1 and J usage is TRBJ1-6; D gene uncertain. The germline V and J ends were trimmed by 1 base and 10 bases, with 5 bases remaining between them. Germline loops: CDR1 MGHRA, CDR2 YSYEKL. The CDR3 runs 12 residues. The CDR3 nucleotides are TGCGCCAGCAGCCAAGCGAGATCACCCCTCCACTTT. Translation gives CASSQARSPLHF.

The sample holds a few counts of this clonotype. The chain has TRBV7-2 and TRBJ2-5; 8 bases map to TRBD1. Per germline, CDR1 SGHTA and CDR2 FQGNSA. The CDR3 is 14 residues long. V shed 5 bases, J shed 4 bases, and the junction held 6 bases outside the gene matches. The DNA for the CDR3 is TGTGCCAGCAGCCCATACGACAGGGGAGAGACCCAGTACTTC. Residues: CASSPYDRGETQYF.

J is TRBJ2-3 and V is TRBV5-5, with 7 bases matching TRBD2. Germline lookup yields CDR1 SGHKS and CDR2 YYEKEE (reference sequence). This CDR3 contains 15 residues. V gave up 0 bases and J gave up 4 bases; unmatched junction bases: 5. CDR3 coding DNA: TGTGCCAGCAGCTTGGTAAGCGGGGCGGCAGATACGCAGTATTTT. Amino acid sequence: CASSLVSGAADTQYF.

This clonotype was seen a few times. V and J are TRBV29-1 and TRBJ2-2; D gene uncertain. The CDR3 is 11 residues long. The V and J ends lost 4 bases and 3 bases respectively, with 3 bases between them. CDR1 is SQVTM, CDR2 ANQGSEA, per germline. This CDR3 is CSVGHTGELFF. In nucleotides, the CDR3 is TGCAGCGTTGGACACACCGGGGAGCTGTTTTTT.

The J gene is TRBJ2-2, the V gene TRBV6-2 or TRBV6-3; no clear D gene. Germline values: CDR1 MNHEY, CDR2 SVGEGT. The CDR3 is 15 amino acids. V was clipped by 0 bases and J by 3 bases, with 8 bases between them. The CDR3 bases are TGTGCCAGCAGTTACTCTTTCAGTTACACCGGGGAGCTGTTTTTT. This codes for CASSYSFSYTGELFF.

This chain's CDR3 is CASSYSSPDKNIQYF. In DNA, the CDR3 is TGTGCCAGCAGTTACTCTTCGCCCGACAAAAACATTCAGTACTTC. The chain employs TRBV6-5 and TRBJ2-4; D gene ambiguous. Germline V gene sequence: CDR1 MNHEY, CDR2 SVGAGI. This CDR3 comprises 15 residues. V gave up 0 bases and J gave up 3 bases, with 9 bases separating them.

This clonotype was recorded many times. V is TRBV7-2 and J is TRBJ2-3; 8 bases fit TRBD1. V lost 5 bases and J lost 6; bases outside the gene matches: 4. CDR3 length: 13 amino acids. CDR1 and CDR2 from the germline V gene are SGHTA and FQGNSA. The chain's CDR3 is CASSPQGADTQYF. The CDR3, as DNA: TGTGCCAGCAGCCCCCAGGGGGCGGATACGCAGTATTTT.

This clonotype has more than one count but fewer than ten. The chain employs TRBV29-1 and TRBJ2-3; D is undetermined. Germline V CDR1 and CDR2: SQVTM, ANQGSEA. V dropped 4 bases and J dropped 0 bases, with 11 bases sitting between them. This CDR3 has 14 amino acids. CDR3 amino acids: CSVAGSLSTDTQYF. For the CDR3, the DNA is TGCAGCGTTGCTGGATCGCTTAGCACAGATACGCAGTATTTT.

The rearrangement uses TRBV12-3 or TRBV12-4 and TRBJ1-5; a possible D gene is TRBD1 (5 bases). The ends were cut back, 5 bases at V and 5 bases at J, with 13 bases in the middle. The CDR3 consists of 14 residues. CDR3 nucleotide sequence: TGTGCCAGCAGTGACGACAGCACCCATCAGCCCCAGCATTTT. Translated, it gives CASSDDSTHQPQHF.

The chain combines TRBV7-2 with TRBJ2-3, with 9 bases identical to TRBD2. V was clipped by 4 bases and J by 4 bases; unmatched bases: 9. The length of the CDR3 is 16 residues. The germline CDR1 and CDR2 sequences are SGHTA and FQGNSA. CDR3 protein: CASSSSGGPEADTQYF. Here the CDR3 DNA reads TGTGCCAGCAGCTCGAGCGGGGGGCCTGAGGCAGATACGCAGTATTTT.

The genes are TRBV7-3 and TRBJ2-1, with 8 nucleotides matching TRBD1. The CDR3 extends over 14 amino acids. Looked up from germline, CDR1 is SGHTA and CDR2 is FQGTGA. The ends lost 3 bases at V and 9 bases at J; junction bases unmatched: 7. CDR3 in amino acids: CASSFSQGAGEQFF. The CDR3 DNA reads TGTGCCAGCAGCTTTAGTCAGGGGGCGGGTGAGCAGTTCTTC. The entire variable domain, with the rest obtained from reference TRBV7-3 and TRBJ2-1, is as follows: GAGVSQTPSNKVTEKGKYVELRCDPISGHTALYWYRQSLGQGPEFLIYFQGTGAADDSGLPNDRFFAVRPEGSVSTLKIQRTERGDSAVYLCASSFSQGAGEQFFGPGTRLTVL.

This sequence joins TRBV7-2 and TRBJ2-3; D not resolved. This CDR3 spans 15 amino acids. The V end was cut by 2 bases, the J end by 4 bases, with 13 bases between. CDR1 is SGHTA and CDR2 is FQGNSA in the germline V gene. Written as DNA, the CDR3 is TGTGCCAGCAGCTTAAGCTCCTGGGTGGCAGATACGCAGTATTTT. It codes for CASSLSSWVADTQYF.

CDR3 sequence: CASRSRLAGGIDTQYF. DNA for the CDR3: TGTGCCAGCAGGTCGAGACTAGCGGGGGGGATAGATACGCAGTATTTT. The V and J genes are TRBV7-2 and TRBJ2-3, with 14 bases lining up with TRBD2. The CDR3 is made up of 16 amino acids. The V gene's germline CDR1 is SGHTA and CDR2 FQGNSA. With V trimmed by 6 bases and J by 5 bases, 7 bases remained unmatched.

This clonotype has just a few counts. The V gene is TRBV5-1, the J gene TRBJ1-1, with D perhaps matching TRBD1 (6 bases). The CDR3 loop spans 14 amino acids. V dropped 0 bases and J dropped 3 bases, with 9 bases sitting between them. Germline V lookup: CDR1 SGHRS, CDR2 YFSETQ. The CDR3 spells CASSLVAGDTEAFF. The CDR3 DNA reads TGCGCCAGCAGCTTGGTGGCAGGGGACACTGAAGCTTTCTTT.

This clonotype came up a few times. This chain uses TRBV30 with TRBJ2-1; no clear D gene. CDR3 length: 12 residues. The V end lost 2 bases, the J end lost 8 bases, and 10 bases lay between the germline ends. Germline CDR1 GTSNPN, CDR2 SVGIG (reference sequence). The CDR3 sequence is CAWSPGIHEQFF. The CDR3 bases are TGTGCCTGGAGTCCTGGCATCCATGAGCAGTTCTTC. The complete variable domain, with remaining parts taken from reference TRBV30 and TRBJ2-1, reads SQTIHQWPATLVQPVGSPLSLECTVEGTSNPNLYWYRQAAGRGLQLLFYSVGIGQISSEVPQNLSASRPQDRQFILSSKKLLLSDSGFYLCAWSPGIHEQFFGPGTRLTVL.

This rearrangement joins TRBV5-1 to TRBJ2-3; 9 positions agree with TRBD2. Germline CDR1 reads SGHRS; CDR2 reads YFSETQ. The CDR3 consists of 15 residues. V gave up 6 bases and J gave up 0 bases; unmatched junction bases: 5. This chain's CDR3 is CASNPRGGSTDTQYF. CDR3 sequence (DNA): TGCGCCAGCAATCCGCGGGGGGGTAGCACAGATACGCAGTATTTT.

This chain links TRBV6-2 or TRBV6-3 with TRBJ2-7; D remains unclear. The germline V gene encodes CDR1 MNHEY and CDR2 SVGEGT. This CDR3 contains 15 residues. V was shortened by 7 bases and J by 5 bases, with 21 bases between the two germline ends. CDR3 loop: CASTAHGFLQNEQYF. CDR3 in DNA: TGTGCCAGCACCGCTCACGGTTTTCTTCAGAACGAGCAGTACTTC.

Only a few counts were recorded for this clonotype. The chain links TRBV27 to TRBJ2-2, with TRBD1 matching over 10 bases. Germline values: CDR1 MNHEY, CDR2 SMNVEV (reference sequence). Trimming took 0 bases from V and 7 from J; bases not matched to a gene: 5. The CDR3 spans 16 residues. The CDR3 loop is CASSLSSTGGNGELFF. The CDR3 DNA sequence: TGTGCCAGCAGTTTATCCTCGACAGGGGGCAACGGGGAGCTGTTTTTT.

The chain has TRBV5-1 and TRBJ2-2; the match to TRBD2 covers 11 bases. The CDR3 runs 15 residues. Germline-derived CDR1 and CDR2 are SGHRS and YFSETQ. Trimming at V came to 7 bases and at J to 3 bases, leaving 5 bases not matched to a gene. CDR3 region: CASPPSGGHTGELFF. The CDR3 DNA reads TGCGCCAGCCCCCCTAGCGGGGGGCACACCGGGGAGCTGTTTTTT.

The rearrangement joins TRBV7-2 to TRBJ1-4; 9 nucleotides agree with TRBD1. The junction had 7 bases not matched to a gene; V was cut back by 4 bases and J by 10 bases. CDR3 length: 14 residues. In germline, CDR1 is SGHTA, CDR2 FQGNSA. As DNA, the CDR3 is TGTGCCAGCAGCTCCGGTGGGACAGGGAGAAAACTGTTTTTT. Amino acids: CASSSGGTGRKLFF.

This chain joins TRBV7-9 and TRBJ2-1, with 11 bases fitting TRBD1. Unmatched junction bases numbered 7, after V lost 5 bases and J lost 7 bases. There are 15 residues in the CDR3. CDR1 and CDR2 (germline): SEHNR, FQNEAQ (reference sequence). The CDR3 bases are TGTGCCAGCAGCGAAACCGGGACAGGGGGAAATGAGCAGTTCTTC. Amino acid sequence: CASSETGTGGNEQFF.

The gene calls are TRBV12-3 or TRBV12-4 and TRBJ2-5; 9 bases are shared with TRBD2. The CDR3 consists of 16 residues. V gave up 4 bases and J gave up 5 bases; unmatched junction bases: 11. CDR3 in DNA: TGTGCCAGCAGTTCCTCTGGCGGGGGGGCCCGGGAGACCCAGTACTTC. The encoded protein is CASSSSGGGARETQYF.

Only a few counts were recorded for this clonotype. This chain joins TRBV7-8 and TRBJ2-3; TRBD1 might be the D (6 bases). Germline V CDR1 and CDR2: SGHVS, FQNEAQ. Trimming left V 11 bases short and J 1 base short, with 16 bases between. The CDR3 has 14 residues. The DNA of the CDR3 is TGTGCCGTTCGGACAGCTCGAGGCACAGATACGCAGTATTTT. It encodes CAVRTARGTDTQYF. Looking up the rest from reference TRBV7-8 and TRBJ2-3 gives the full variable domain: GAGVSQSPRYKVAKRGQDVALRCDPISGHVSLFWYQQALGQGPEFLTYFQNEAQLDKSGLPSDRFFAERPEGSVSTLKIQRTQQEDSAVYLCAVRTARGTDTQYFGPGTRLTVL.